These 16 T cell receptor beta chains were all obtained from the same sample, sequenced in a study of T-cell memory formation after mild COVID-19. TCRdb itself ran the 5' RACE reads through MiXCR, one entry per CDR3 protein. This table holds around 410,000 distinct CDR3 sequences, about 22% found once. Material: PBMCs or a T cell subset sorted from them (not recorded which). Receptors were obtained from an adult woman who had mild COVID-19 (a few samples of this study predate the infection). Cell type and time point are not known.

This clonotype was counted between two and nine times. V gene TRBV18 combines with J gene TRBJ1-4; the match to TRBD1 covers 7 bases. CDR1 KGHSH and CDR2 LQKENI come from the germline V gene. Trimming removed 2 bases from V and 7 bases from J; junction bases left unmatched: 7. The CDR3 has 15 amino acids. In DNA, the CDR3 is TGTGCCAGCTCACCATTGACAGGGACGGCTGAAAAACTGTTTTTT. Amino acids: CASSPLTGTAEKLFF.

This clonotype came up a few times. CDR3 coding DNA: TGCGCCAGCAGCTTGTTAGCGGGGAGGTCGGATACGCAGTATTTT. Its protein product is CASSLLAGRSDTQYF. V usage is TRBV5-1 and J usage is TRBJ2-3, with 8 bases fitting TRBD2. Germline assignment: CDR1 SGHRS and CDR2 YFSETQ. The CDR3 has 15 residues. Trimming removed 1 base from V and 6 bases from J; junction bases left unmatched: 7.

The chain has TRBV7-9 and TRBJ2-7, with TRBD2 as a possible D gene (5 bases). Germline V gene sequence: CDR1 SEHNR, CDR2 FQNEAQ (reference sequence). The CDR3 is 16 residues long. Trimming left V 4 bases short and J 4 bases short, with 20 bases between. The CDR3 loop is CASSSRLGGTGYEQYF. The DNA for the CDR3 is TGTGCCAGCAGCTCCAGGTTAGGAGGAACTGGGTACGAGCAGTACTTC.

The chain's CDR3 is CASSFPGGSSYEQYF. CDR3 nucleotides: TGTGCCAGCAGTTTTCCAGGGGGGAGCTCCTACGAGCAGTACTTC. The V and J genes are TRBV12-3 or TRBV12-4 and TRBJ2-7; the D gene is possibly TRBD1 (7 bases). The CDR3 length is 15 residues. V gave up 3 bases and J gave up 0 bases, with 12 bases separating them.

This clonotype appeared a few times. The chain couples TRBV29-1 to TRBJ1-2, with TRBD1 as a possible D gene (5 bases). The CDR3 totals 14 residues. Deletions cut 4 bases from V and 0 bases from J, with 12 bases between. The germline V gene encodes CDR1 SQVTM and CDR2 ANQGSEA. The CDR3 loop reads CSVAGGESNYGYTF. CDR3 coding DNA: TGCAGCGTTGCTGGAGGGGAATCTAACTATGGCTACACCTTC.

This clonotype appeared a few times. CDR3 protein: CASRLAEWGHNEQFF. The CDR3 bases are TGTGCCAGCAGGTTAGCGGAATGGGGGCACAATGAGCAGTTCTTC. The J gene is TRBJ2-1, the V gene TRBV6-5; D possibly uses TRBD1 or TRBD2 (6 bases each). Germline V gives CDR1 MNHEY, CDR2 SVGAGI. V gave up 6 bases and J gave up 5 bases, with 17 bases separating them. The CDR3 has 15 amino acids.

The chain is built from TRBV5-1 and TRBJ2-2; 11 nucleotides agree with TRBD2. The CDR3 runs 20 residues. CDR1 is SGHRS and CDR2 is YFSETQ in the germline V gene. The V gene end was trimmed by 2 bases and the J gene end by 2 bases; junction bases not matched to a gene: 14. This CDR3 reads CASSFELAGVVGRNTGELFF. In DNA, the CDR3 is TGCGCCAGCAGCTTCGAACTAGCGGGAGTAGTTGGACGAAACACCGGGGAGCTGTTTTTT.

This chain connects TRBV4-1 to TRBJ1-5; D not resolved. Germline assignment: CDR1 MGHRA and CDR2 YSYEKL. The V gene lost 3 bases and the J gene lost 4 bases, with 13 bases spanning the gap. CDR3 length: 15 amino acids. CDR3 in amino acids: CASSQEDRGNQPQHF. CDR3 nucleotides: TGCGCCAGCAGCCAGGAAGACCGAGGAAATCAGCCCCAGCATTTT.

The table lists this clonotype with a few counts. The chain employs TRBV5-1 and TRBJ2-1; TRBD1 matches 7 bases. This CDR3 comprises 15 residues. The V segment lost 4 bases and the J segment 6 bases; nucleotides outside the gene matches: 10. Germline CDR1 is SGHRS and CDR2 is YFSETQ. CDR3: CASSREPGQINEQFF. CDR3 bases: TGCGCCAGCAGCCGCGAGCCGGGACAGATCAATGAGCAGTTCTTC.

This clonotype was seen more than once but under ten times. The V gene is TRBV20-1, the J gene TRBJ2-1; D not resolved. The germline V gene encodes CDR1 DFQATT and CDR2 SNEGSKA (reference sequence). V lost 3 bases, J lost 7 bases, and 7 bases lay in between. The CDR3 has 11 amino acids. DNA of the CDR3: TGCAGTGCTAGTGAGGAGAATGAGCAGTTCTTC. It encodes CSASEENEQFF.

This clonotype was counted only a few times. The CDR3 coding sequence is TGTGCCAGCAGCCCTAAGACTAGCGGGAGGGCCTATGAGCAGTTCTTC. Translating it yields CASSPKTSGRAYEQFF. This rearrangement joins TRBV7-9 to TRBJ2-1, with 14 bases lining up with TRBD2. J lost 8 bases, V lost 5 bases, and 8 bases had no gene match. The CDR3 loop spans 16 amino acids. Germline CDR1 reads SEHNR; CDR2 reads FQNEAQ (reference sequence).

The chain links TRBV25-1 to TRBJ2-1; 10 bases are shared with TRBD1. Germline V CDR1 and CDR2: MGHDK, SYGVNS. The CDR3 runs to 16 residues. V lost 2 bases to trimming and J lost 6 bases; unmatched junction nucleotides: 7. The CDR3 loop is CASSEPGTGVVNEQFF. CDR3 nucleotide sequence: TGTGCCAGCAGTGAACCCGGGACAGGGGTGGTCAATGAGCAGTTCTTC.

The rearrangement uses TRBV7-3 and TRBJ2-7, with TRBD2 matching 13 bases. The CDR3 is 17 amino acids. Looked up from germline, CDR1 is SGHTA and CDR2 is FQGTGA. V dropped 0 bases and J dropped 0; count of bases not matched to a gene: 2. CDR3 in DNA: TGTGCCAGCAGCTTAACGGGACTAGCGGGGAGCTCCTACGAGCAGTACTTC. Its protein product is CASSLTGLAGSSYEQYF.

The chain joins TRBV27 to TRBJ1-2, with unresolved D. Germline CDR1 MNHEY, CDR2 SMNVEV (reference sequence). With 0 bases removed from V and 8 bases from J, the gap between germline ends came to 13 bases. CDR3 size: 14 residues. The CDR3 DNA reads as TGTGCCAGCAGTTTATCGGTCTCAACCGGCGGCTACACCTTC. This sequence encodes CASSLSVSTGGYTF.

This clonotype appeared many times. This rearrangement joins TRBV2 to TRBJ2-1; TRBD2 agrees at 7 bases. Germline trimming cut 6 bases from V and 3 bases from J; bases unmatched to any gene: 2. Looked up from germline, CDR1 is SNHLY and CDR2 is FYNNEI. The CDR3 consists of 13 residues. The CDR3 DNA is TGTGCCAGCAGCCGGGGGGACTACAATGAGCAGTTCTTC. This encodes CASSRGDYNEQFF. The full variable domain, in which reference TRBV2 and TRBJ2-1 provide the parts outside the CDR3, is EPEVTQTPSHQVTQMGQEVILRCVPISNHLYFYWYRQILGQKVEFLVSFYNNEISEKSEIFDDQFSVERPDGSNFTLKIRSTKLEDSAMYFCASSRGDYNEQFFGPGTRLTVL.

This clonotype was picked up a small number of times. The rearrangement uses TRBV7-2 and TRBJ1-1, with TRBD1 identical over 7 bases. Trimming cost V 6 bases and J 8 bases; bases outside gene matches: 12. CDR1 is SGHTA, CDR2 FQGNSA, per germline. This CDR3 contains 14 residues. In DNA, the CDR3 is TGTGCCAGCAGTTCTATATTGGGACAGCCCGAAGCTTTCTTT. Protein: CASSSILGQPEAFF.